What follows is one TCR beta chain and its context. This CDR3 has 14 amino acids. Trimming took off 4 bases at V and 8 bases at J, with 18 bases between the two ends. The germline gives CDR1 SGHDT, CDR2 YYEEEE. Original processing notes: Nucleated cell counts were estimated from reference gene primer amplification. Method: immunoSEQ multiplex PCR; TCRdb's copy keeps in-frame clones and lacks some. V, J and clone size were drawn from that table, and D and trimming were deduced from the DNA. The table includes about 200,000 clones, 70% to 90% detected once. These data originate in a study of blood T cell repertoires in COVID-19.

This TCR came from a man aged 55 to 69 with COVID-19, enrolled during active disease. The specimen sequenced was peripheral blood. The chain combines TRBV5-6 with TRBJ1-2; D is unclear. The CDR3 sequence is CASSPDTPWEGYTF. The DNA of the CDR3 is TGTGCCAGCAGCCCCGACACACCCTGGGAGGGCTACACCTTC.